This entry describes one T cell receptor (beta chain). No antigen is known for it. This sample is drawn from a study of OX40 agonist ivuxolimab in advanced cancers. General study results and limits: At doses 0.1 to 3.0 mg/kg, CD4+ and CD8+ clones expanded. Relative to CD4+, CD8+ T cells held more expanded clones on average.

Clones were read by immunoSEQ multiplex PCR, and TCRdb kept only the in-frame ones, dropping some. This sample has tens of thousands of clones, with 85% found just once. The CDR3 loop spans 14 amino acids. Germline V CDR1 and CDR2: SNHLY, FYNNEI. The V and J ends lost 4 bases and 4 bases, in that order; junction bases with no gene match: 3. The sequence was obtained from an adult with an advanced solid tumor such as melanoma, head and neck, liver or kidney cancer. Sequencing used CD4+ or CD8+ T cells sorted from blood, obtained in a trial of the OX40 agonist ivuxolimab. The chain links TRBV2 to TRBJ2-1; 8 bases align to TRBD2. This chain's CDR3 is CASSALAEYNEQFF. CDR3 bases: TGTGCCAGCAGTGCACTAGCGGAATACAATGAGCAGTTCTTC.